Listed here are 20 T cell receptor beta chains from one sample, sequenced in a study of a mutant IDH1 vaccine in newly diagnosed glioma (dated by TCRdb to the early 2020s). Antigens of these TCRs are unknown. The sample's time point, from its label and the paper: week 35, safety follow-up. A 20-mer mutant IDH1 peptide at 300 micrograms in Montanide made up each vaccine dose, which was injected subcutaneously together with topical imiquimod. Libraries were made using the immunoSEQ multiplex PCR assay. TCRdb mirrors the immuneACCESS table, restricted to in-frame sequences. Some clones are absent from its copies; in checked studies, under half trace to an unresolved V gene, and the reason for the others is unknown. The sample table lists about 26,000 clones, approximately 87% of them with a count of one. The top ten clonotypes cover 25% to 35% of the sample. The material sequenced was PBMCs, taken from a glioma patient whose treatment included an IDH1 peptide vaccine. These receptors were obtained from a man aged 30-40 years with glioma.

The V gene is TRBV4-1, the J gene TRBJ1-5; 10 nucleotides agree with TRBD1. This CDR3 is built from 17 residues. Germline V lookup: CDR1 MGHRA, CDR2 YSYEKL. Trimming cost V 0 bases and J 7 bases; bases outside gene matches: 9. The CDR3 loop reads CASSQDGGGQGDQPQHF. CDR3 nucleotides: TGCGCCAGCAGCCAAGATGGGGGAGGACAGGGGGACCAGCCCCAGCATTTT.

The CDR3 loop reads CASSLSLDNSPLHF. Here the CDR3 DNA reads TGTGCCAGCAGCTTGTCTCTTGATAATTCACCCCTCCACTTT. The chain couples TRBV5-6 to TRBJ1-6; no definite D call. Germline V gives CDR1 SGHDT, CDR2 YYEEEE. V dropped 1 base and J dropped 5 bases, with 7 bases sitting between them. There are 14 residues in the CDR3.

The chain has TRBV29-1 and TRBJ2-3; 13 nucleotides match TRBD2. The junction had 9 bases not matched to a gene; V was cut back by 6 bases and J by 0 bases. The CDR3 spans 17 residues. The germline gives CDR1 SQVTM, CDR2 ANQGSEA. CDR3 residues: CSVTGLAGVGSTDTQYF. The CDR3 DNA is TGCAGCGTGACCGGACTAGCGGGAGTGGGAAGCACAGATACGCAGTATTTT.

The V and J genes are TRBV29-1 and TRBJ1-4; 11 nucleotides align to TRBD1. The junction had 4 bases not matched to a gene; V was cut back by 6 bases and J by 7 bases. Germline values: CDR1 SQVTM, CDR2 ANQGSEA. CDR3 size: 13 residues. In DNA, the CDR3 is TGCAGCGTAGCCGGGACAGGGGGTGAAAAACTGTTTTTT. Translation: CSVAGTGGEKLFF.

The rearrangement uses TRBV7-3 and TRBJ1-2; no definite D call. With 1 base removed from V and 2 bases from J, the gap between germline ends came to 5 bases. The CDR3 loop spans 13 amino acids. Germline V gives CDR1 SGHTA, CDR2 FQGTGA. CDR3 amino acids: CASSLIRNYGYTF. The CDR3 DNA is TGTGCCAGCAGCTTAATCAGGAACTATGGCTACACCTTC.

The rearrangement joins TRBV2 to TRBJ2-2, with D possibly matching TRBD2 (6 bases). This CDR3 has 14 amino acids. CDR1 and CDR2 (germline): SNHLY, FYNNEI. With 6 bases removed from V and 2 bases from J, the gap between germline ends came to 10 bases. The DNA of the CDR3 is TGTGCCAGCAGGGAGGGGCCCAACACCGGGGAGCTGTTTTTT. Residues: CASREGPNTGELFF.

A few counts support this clone. This chain joins TRBV27 and TRBJ2-7; TRBD2 agrees at 10 bases. This CDR3 has 14 residues. V was pared by 2 bases and J by 5 bases, with 3 bases of the junction left unmatched. CDR1 is MNHEY, CDR2 SMNVEV, per germline (reference sequence). CDR3 protein: CASSLRLAGDEQYF. The CDR3 nucleotides read TGTGCCAGCAGTTTACGGCTAGCGGGAGACGAGCAGTACTTC.

CDR3 in DNA: TGCGCCAGCAGCTTTTTCGACAATGAGCAGTTCTTC. Translating gives CASSFFDNEQFF. The chain couples TRBV5-1 to TRBJ2-1; no clear D. CDR1 SGHRS and CDR2 YFSETQ come from the germline V gene. The CDR3 sequence is 12 residues long. Trimming took off 2 bases at V and 5 bases at J, with 5 bases between the two ends.

V is TRBV11-2 and J is TRBJ2-7, with D perhaps assigned TRBD1 or TRBD2 (5 bases each). Germline V gives CDR1 SGHAT, CDR2 FQNNGV. CDR3 length: 13 residues. V lost 5 bases and J 6 bases, leaving 14 bases between the germline ends. CDR3 bases: TGTGCCAGCAGCGCTCTACAGAGGGGCGAGCAGTACTTC. It translates to CASSALQRGEQYF.

The chain recombines TRBV2 with TRBJ2-7; 8 bases line up with TRBD2. In germline, CDR1 is SNHLY, CDR2 FYNNEI. There are 14 residues in the CDR3. J was trimmed by 4 bases and V by 1 base; bases with no gene match: 3. The CDR3 here is CASSEGTSLYEQYF. As DNA, the CDR3 is TGTGCCAGCAGTGAAGGGACTAGCCTATACGAGCAGTACTTC.

The genes are TRBV2 and TRBJ1-2; perhaps TRBD1 as D (5 bases). The CDR3 covers 13 residues. The V end was cut by 4 bases, the J end by 7 bases, with 13 bases between. The V gene's germline CDR1 is SNHLY and CDR2 FYNNEI. DNA of the CDR3: TGTGCCAGCAGTGGGGAGTCAGGGTCTGGCTACACCTTC. Its protein product is CASSGESGSGYTF.

The rearrangement uses TRBV30 and TRBJ2-1; TRBD2 matches 8 bases. The CDR3 is made up of 16 amino acids. The germline V gene has CDR1 GTSNPN and CDR2 SVGIG (reference sequence). V was pared by 3 bases and J by 5 bases, with 12 bases of the junction left unmatched. DNA for the CDR3: TGTGCCTGGAGAGAACAGGGACTTAGCGGGGACAATGAGCAGTTCTTC. As protein: CAWREQGLSGDNEQFF.

The rearrangement links TRBV19 to TRBJ2-3; 7 nucleotides match TRBD2. The CDR3 is 15 amino acids. J gave up 2 bases and V 1 base, and 3 bases lay outside the gene matches. Germline V CDR1 and CDR2: LNHDA, SQIVND (reference sequence). CDR3 in amino acids: CASSIGLATTDTQYF. The CDR3 coding sequence is TGTGCCAGTAGTATAGGACTAGCAACCACAGATACGCAGTATTTT.

V and J are TRBV13 and TRBJ1-1, with 10 positions matching TRBD1. Per the germline V gene, CDR1 is PRHDT and CDR2 is FYEKMQ (reference sequence). The CDR3 covers 14 residues. V dropped 5 bases and J dropped 3; count of bases not matched to a gene: 3. In DNA, the CDR3 is TGTGCCAGCAGCGACGGGACAGGGGACACTGAAGCTTTCTTT. Amino acid sequence: CASSDGTGDTEAFF. Full variable domain (remainder filled in from reference TRBV13 and TRBJ1-1): AAGVIQSPRHLIKEKRETATLKCYPIPRHDTVYWYQQGPGQDPQFLISFYEKMQSDKGSIPDRFSAQQFSDYHSELNMSSLELGDSALYFCASSDGTGDTEAFFGQGTRLTVV.

This sequence joins TRBV30 and TRBJ1-1, with D unclear. The CDR3 covers 14 residues. The V gene's germline CDR1 is GTSNPN and CDR2 SVGIG (reference sequence). The V gene lost 5 bases and the J gene lost 0 bases, with 13 bases spanning the gap. The CDR3 DNA reads as TGTGCCTGGTCGGGCCTCCTAATGAACACTGAAGCTTTCTTT. Protein product: CAWSGLLMNTEAFF.

The chain couples TRBV7-9 to TRBJ1-1; D not resolved. The CDR3 is 18 residues long. The germline V gene encodes CDR1 SEHNR and CDR2 FQNEAQ (reference sequence). V was pared by 4 bases and J by 1 base, with 22 bases between. Here the CDR3 reads CASSSNPGEDPPNTEAFF. The CDR3 bases are TGTGCCAGCAGCTCCAATCCGGGAGAAGACCCACCGAACACTGAAGCTTTCTTT.

The chain links TRBV30 to TRBJ1-1; D is unclear. The CDR3 is made up of 13 amino acids. Germline V gives CDR1 GTSNPN, CDR2 SVGIG (reference sequence). Trimming cost V 2 bases and J 8 bases, with 15 bases left between them. The CDR3 DNA follows: TGTGCCTGGAGTAAGTGGAACTTCCCAGAAGCTTTCTTT. Encoded protein: CAWSKWNFPEAFF.

This clone has more than one count but fewer than ten. The chain joins TRBV19 to TRBJ1-1; D is unclear. This CDR3 spans 11 amino acids. Germline V gene sequence: CDR1 LNHDA, CDR2 SQIVND (reference sequence). V lost 6 bases and J lost 2, with 4 bases in between. CDR3 coding DNA: TGTGCCAGTAGAGGAAACACTGAAGCTTTCTTT. It encodes CASRGNTEAFF.

This sequence joins TRBV30 and TRBJ1-5; unclear D gene. CDR1 and CDR2 (germline): GTSNPN, SVGIG (reference sequence). The V and J ends lost 0 bases and 4 bases respectively, with 16 bases between them. CDR3 length equals 16 residues. Written as DNA, the CDR3 is TGTGCCTGGAGTGTATCAAACAGACGAATAAATCAGCCCCAGCATTTT. This encodes CAWSVSNRRINQPQHF.

This clone occurred a few times. This chain uses TRBV30 with TRBJ1-3; possibly TRBD1 for D (5 bases). The germline V and J ends were trimmed by 3 bases and 3 bases, with 12 bases remaining between them. Looked up from germline, CDR1 is GTSNPN and CDR2 is SVGIG (reference sequence). This CDR3 is built from 14 residues. CDR3 in amino acids: CAWSFGGGGNTIYF. The CDR3 nucleotides read TGTGCCTGGAGCTTCGGGGGTGGTGGAAACACCATATATTTT.